Sequencing of this T cell receptor (beta chain) was carried out in a study of OX40 agonist ivuxolimab in advanced cancers. The wider study: The study enrolled dose-escalation patients with hepatocellular carcinoma, melanoma, renal cell or head and neck cancer. The study, taken as a whole, reports: The work left the antigen specificity of expanded peripheral T cells undetermined. Both CD4+ and CD8+ T cell populations in blood had undergone clonal expansion by week 6 at 0.1 to 3.0 mg/kg.

Germline CDR1 and CDR2: SGHRS and YFSETQ. The V gene end was trimmed by 2 bases and the J gene end by 5 bases; junction bases not matched to a gene: 8. This CDR3 region has 16 residues. This clone was observed a handful of times. Antigen specificity is unknown. Sequencing was performed with immunoSEQ multiplex PCR; in TCRdb, only in-frame clones are kept and a portion is missing. The table has about 82,000 clones, around 83% seen once. The rearrangement links TRBV5-1 to TRBJ2-3, with 10 nucleotides matching TRBD2. This receptor was identified in an adult with an advanced solid tumor such as melanoma, head and neck, liver or kidney cancer. The sequences come from CD4+ or CD8+ T cells sorted from blood, collected in a trial of the OX40 agonist ivuxolimab. This CDR3 reads CASSLSGGALGDTQYF. CDR3 DNA sequence: TGCGCCAGCAGCTTAAGCGGGGGGGCCCTGGGAGATACGCAGTATTTT.